These 21 T cell receptor beta chains share one sample of origin, sequenced in a study of T cells in localized non-small cell lung cancer. The repertoire was sequenced with immunoSEQ multiplex PCR; TCRdb's copy has only in-frame clones and lacks some. The data show approximately 65,000 clones, roughly four fifths seen once. The sequencing used PBMCs, collected before any cancer treatment. These TCRs come from a man between 40 and 69 years old with stage II lung adenocarcinoma.

This chain connects TRBV10-3 to TRBJ1-2, with D possibly TRBD1 on 6 matching bases. Trimming shortened V by 0 bases and J by 4 bases, and 24 bases separated the two germline ends. This CDR3 comprises 19 residues. Germline V gives CDR1 ENHRY, CDR2 SYGVKD. The DNA for the CDR3 is TGTGCCATCAGTGAGTCCATTAAAGAGAAACAGGGAAGCGGCTATGGCTACACCTTC. It specifies CAISESIKEKQGSGYGYTF.

J is TRBJ2-7 and V is TRBV7-2, with TRBD2 identical over 7 bases. Germline-derived CDR1 and CDR2 are SGHTA and FQGNSA. V was pared by 3 bases and J by 2 bases, with 7 bases of the junction left unmatched. The CDR3 is 15 amino acids. Here the CDR3 reads CASSLFSSGTYEQYF. CDR3 nucleotides: TGTGCCAGCAGCTTGTTTTCTAGCGGAACCTACGAGCAGTACTTC.

Turning to this clone: A read error may account for a junction end that differs from germline. V and J are TRBV7-9 and TRBJ2-7; 8 bases match TRBD1. Germline V gives CDR1 SEHNR, CDR2 FQNEAQ (reference sequence). The CDR3 extends over 14 amino acids. The CDR3 here is CASSPGTGDYGQYF. The CDR3 bases are TGTGCCAGCAGCCCCGGGACAGGAGATTACGGGCAGTACTTC.

This clone occurred a few times. The chain couples TRBV27 to TRBJ1-4; 9 bases match TRBD1. V lost 6 bases and J lost 0; bases outside the gene matches: 2. The germline V gene encodes CDR1 MNHEY and CDR2 SMNVEV (reference sequence). The CDR3 length is 15 residues. This chain's CDR3 is CASSRDRATNEKLFF. In DNA form, the CDR3 reads TGTGCCAGCAGCCGGGACAGGGCAACTAATGAAAAACTGTTTTTT. Full variable domain (remainder filled in from reference TRBV27 and TRBJ1-4): EAQVTQNPRYLITVTGKKLTVTCSQNMNHEYMSWYRQDPGLGLRQIYYSMNVEVTDKGDVPEGYKVSRKEKRNFPLILESPSPNQTSLYFCASSRDRATNEKLFFGSGTQLSVL.

The V gene is TRBV6-1, the J gene TRBJ1-4, with D maybe TRBD1 (6 bases). This CDR3 spans 14 amino acids. The V gene's germline CDR1 is MNHNS and CDR2 SASEGT. The ends were cut back, 1 base at V and 5 bases at J, with 8 bases in the middle. CDR3 in DNA: TGTGCCAGCAGTGAAGGACAGGAGAATGAAAAACTGTTTTTT. Residues: CASSEGQENEKLFF.

In this sample, this clone turned up once. The genes are TRBV5-4 and TRBJ2-7; the D is unclear. The CDR3 contains 14 residues. V shed 4 bases and J shed 2 bases, with 13 bases lying between them. CDR1 and CDR2 from the germline V gene are SGHNT and YYREEE (reference sequence). CDR3 loop: CASSLAHVAYEQYF. CDR3 nucleotide sequence: TGTGCCAGCAGCCTGGCACACGTCGCCTACGAGCAGTACTTC.

V gene TRBV5-5 combines with J gene TRBJ1-2; 7 bases align to TRBD1. The germline gives CDR1 SGHKS, CDR2 YYEKEE (reference sequence). The length of the CDR3 is 13 residues. V gave up 6 bases and J gave up 2 bases; unmatched junction bases: 4. The CDR3 DNA sequence: TGTGCCAGCACCAACAGGGGCAACTATGGCTACACCTTC. Translation: CASTNRGNYGYTF.

The V and J genes are TRBV28 and TRBJ2-2; tentative D call: TRBD2 (5 bases). This CDR3 has 13 residues. Germline lookup yields CDR1 MDHEN and CDR2 SYDVKM. V gave up 1 base and J gave up 9 bases, with 9 bases separating them. The CDR3 here is CASSLSASRELFF. DNA of the CDR3: TGTGCCAGCAGTTTATCGGCTAGCAGGGAGCTGTTTTTT.

The rearrangement uses TRBV5-1 and TRBJ1-5, with 10 bases matching TRBD1. The J segment lost 7 bases and the V segment lost 4 bases, leaving 11 bases of the junction unmatched. The CDR3 is 16 amino acids. Germline V lookup: CDR1 SGHRS, CDR2 YFSETQ. This CDR3 is CASSPQPTGGRQPQHF. CDR3 coding DNA: TGCGCCAGCAGCCCCCAACCGACAGGGGGCCGGCAGCCCCAGCATTTT. Variable domain in full (rest from reference TRBV5-1 and TRBJ1-5): KAGVTQTPRYLIKTRGQQVTLSCSPISGHRSVSWYQQTPGQGLQFLFEYFSETQRNKGNFPGRFSGRQFSNSRSEMNVSTLELGDSALYLCASSPQPTGGRQPQHFGDGTRLSIL.

CDR3 DNA: TGTGCCAGCAGCAGAAAAGCGGGAGGGCCGTCCTACAATGAGCAGTTCTTC. Translation: CASSRKAGGPSYNEQFF. This chain links TRBV7-2 with TRBJ2-1, with 10 bases aligning to TRBD2. Germline V gene data show CDR1 as SGHTA and CDR2 as FQGNSA. Unmatched junction bases numbered 8, after V lost 5 bases and J lost 1 base. The CDR3 totals 17 residues.

V and J are TRBV5-1 and TRBJ2-5; D gene ambiguous. Germline V CDR1 and CDR2: SGHRS, YFSETQ. Between the trimmed V and J ends, which lost 0 bases and 9 bases, there was a span of 27 bases. There are 18 residues in the CDR3. CDR3 sequence (DNA): TGCGCCAGCAGCTTGGTCTCAACCTATCCGGGCCCCACGTTAGCCCAGTACTTC. Amino acids: CASSLVSTYPGPTLAQYF. The full variable domain, with the rest looked up from reference TRBV5-1 and TRBJ2-5, is KAGVTQTPRYLIKTRGQQVTLSCSPISGHRSVSWYQQTPGQGLQFLFEYFSETQRNKGNFPGRFSGRQFSNSRSEMNVSTLELGDSALYLCASSLVSTYPGPTLAQYFGPGTRLLVL.

The chain joins TRBV10-3 to TRBJ2-3; the D gene is possibly TRBD2 (5 bases). V gave up 7 bases and J gave up 6 bases, with 20 bases separating them. CDR3 size: 15 residues. Germline V lookup: CDR1 ENHRY, CDR2 SYGVKD. The CDR3: CAIKDLAQTSDTQYF. In DNA, the CDR3 is TGTGCCATCAAGGACCTAGCTCAGACATCGGATACGCAGTATTTT.

This clone was counted once. This rearrangement joins TRBV9 to TRBJ2-6; perhaps TRBD2 as D (5 bases). V was trimmed by 0 bases and J by 1 base, leaving 5 bases between them. Germline V lookup: CDR1 SGDLS, CDR2 YYNGEE. The CDR3 length is 15 residues. This CDR3 is CASSVGGSGANVLTF. The CDR3, as DNA: TGTGCCAGCAGCGTAGGCGGGTCTGGGGCCAACGTCCTGACTTTC.

V usage is TRBV6-1 and J usage is TRBJ1-5, with a possible D match to TRBD1 (6 bases). This CDR3 comprises 13 residues. CDR1 MNHNS and CDR2 SASEGT come from the germline V gene. V was trimmed by 6 bases and J by 4 bases, leaving 10 bases between them. The CDR3 is CASRETGNQPQHF. The CDR3 DNA is TGTGCCAGCAGGGAAACAGGGAATCAGCCCCAGCATTTT.

The chain links TRBV6-1 to TRBJ2-1; 8 nucleotides align to TRBD1. The V gene's germline CDR1 is MNHNS and CDR2 SASEGT. Unmatched junction bases numbered 5, after V lost 4 bases and J lost 3 bases. The CDR3 length is 15 residues. As DNA, the CDR3 is TGTGCCAGCAGTGTGCAGGGGGCTATCTACAATGAGCAGTTCTTC. Its translation is CASSVQGAIYNEQFF.

The chain is built from TRBV18 and TRBJ1-2, with 7 bases lining up with TRBD1. This CDR3 is 16 amino acids long. The junction had 8 bases not matched to a gene; V was cut back by 4 bases and J by 0 bases. Germline assignment: CDR1 KGHSH and CDR2 LQKENI. The CDR3 bases are TGTGCCAGCTCACTTAGAACCGGGACAGCTAACTATGGCTACACCTTC. This translates into CASSLRTGTANYGYTF.

The chain is built from TRBV5-4 and TRBJ2-3; D perhaps matches TRBD2 (6 bases). Per germline, CDR1 SGHNT and CDR2 YYREEE (reference sequence). The CDR3 contains 17 residues. Trimming took off 6 bases at V and 1 base at J, with 21 bases between the two ends. DNA for the CDR3: TGTGCCAGCACCCAGATCCCCCGGGAGAGGGGCACAGATACGCAGTATTTT. It specifies CASTQIPRERGTDTQYF.

This rearrangement joins TRBV4-2 to TRBJ2-7; 7 nucleotides align to TRBD2. The CDR3 sequence is 16 residues long. V lost 4 bases and J lost 5; bases outside the gene matches: 14. CDR1 and CDR2 from the germline V gene are LGHNA and YNFKEQ. The DNA for the CDR3 is TGTGCCAGCAGCCGCTCAGTAGGAGGGAGGGGAAACGAGCAGTACTTC. Its translation is CASSRSVGGRGNEQYF.

This chain uses TRBV5-4 with TRBJ1-4; D call uncertain. V gave up 4 bases and J gave up 4 bases, with 17 bases separating them. This CDR3 comprises 16 residues. Germline CDR1 and CDR2: SGHNT and YYREEE (reference sequence). The CDR3 loop is CASSTRLRSGNEKLFF. Written as DNA, the CDR3 is TGTGCCAGCAGCACCCGCCTGCGGTCCGGTAATGAAAAACTGTTTTTT.

Remarks on this clone: A much larger clone differs from this one at a single base, so this may be a read error. V is TRBV19 and J is TRBJ1-4; D is perhaps TRBD1 (5 bases). Germline loops: CDR1 LNHDA, CDR2 SQIVND (reference sequence). V gave up 1 base and J gave up 0 bases, with 6 bases separating them. The length of the CDR3 is 15 residues. CDR3 sequence reads: CASSIGTTTNEKLFF. In DNA form, the CDR3 reads TGTGCCAGTAGTATAGGGACAACAACTAATGAAAAACTGTTTTTT.

This clone was picked up a small number of times. This chain uses TRBV30 with TRBJ1-5; D unclear. Trimming removed 1 base at V and 4 bases at J, with 8 bases between. The germline V gene encodes CDR1 GTSNPN and CDR2 SVGIG (reference sequence). CDR3 size: 13 residues. The CDR3 is CAWSARLNQPQHF. In DNA form, the CDR3 reads TGTGCCTGGAGTGCGAGACTTAATCAGCCCCAGCATTTT. The whole variable domain, remainder taken from reference TRBV30 and TRBJ1-5, is SQTIHQWPATLVQPVGSPLSLECTVEGTSNPNLYWYRQAAGRGLQLLFYSVGIGQISSEVPQNLSASRPQDRQFILSSKKLLLSDSGFYLCAWSARLNQPQHFGDGTRLSIL.